The sequence of this TCR beta chain was determined in a study of shared clonotypes between healthy human individuals. Across the whole study: Per-donor plates numbered three CD4 naive, three CD4 memory, two CD8 naive and one CD8 memory.

Recent acute infections and vaccinations were absent in the healthy HIV-negative adult donors. Into CD45RA+ naive and CD45RA-negative memory subsets, the CD4+ cells were split. Germline CDR1 reads LNHDA; CDR2 reads SQIVND (reference sequence). V was clipped by 1 base and J by 3 bases, with 10 bases between them. CDR3 length equals 15 residues. The table came from immunoSEQ multiplex PCR; TCRdb's copy has only in-frame clones and leaves some out. The table lists 1,500,000 or so clones, approximately 98.5% of them singletons, with 0.36% in the top ten. Sequencing was performed on naive CD4+ T cells sorted from blood. Subset defined: CD45RA+ positively selected. The receptor comes from a man in his thirties or forties in good health. J is TRBJ1-5 and V is TRBV19; a weak D match, TRBD1 (5 bases). The CDR3 sequence: CASSIVREANQPQHF. In DNA, the CDR3 is TGTGCCAGTAGTATAGTCAGGGAGGCCAATCAGCCCCAGCATTTT.